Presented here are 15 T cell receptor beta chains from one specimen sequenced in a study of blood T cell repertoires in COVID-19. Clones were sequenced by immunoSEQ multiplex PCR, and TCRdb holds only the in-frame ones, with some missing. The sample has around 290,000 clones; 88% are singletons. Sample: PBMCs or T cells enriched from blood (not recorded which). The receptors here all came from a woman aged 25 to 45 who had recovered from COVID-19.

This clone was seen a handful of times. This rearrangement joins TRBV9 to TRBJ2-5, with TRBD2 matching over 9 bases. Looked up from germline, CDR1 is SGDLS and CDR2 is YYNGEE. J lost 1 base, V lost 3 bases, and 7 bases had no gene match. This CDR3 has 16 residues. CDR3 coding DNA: TGTGCCAGCAGCGCTCCTAGCGGGAAATTCCAAGAGACCCAGTACTTC. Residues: CASSAPSGKFQETQYF.

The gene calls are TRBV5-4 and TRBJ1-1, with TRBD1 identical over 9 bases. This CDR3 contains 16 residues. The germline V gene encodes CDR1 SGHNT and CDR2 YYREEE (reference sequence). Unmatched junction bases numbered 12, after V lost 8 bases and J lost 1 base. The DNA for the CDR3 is TGTGCCAGTTCCCCGGGACAGGGTACTTCGAACACTGAAGCTTTCTTT. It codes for CASSPGQGTSNTEAFF. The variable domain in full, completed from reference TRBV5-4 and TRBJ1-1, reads ETGVTQSPTHLIKTRGQQVTLRCSSQSGHNTVSWYQQALGQGPQFIFQYYREEENGRGNFPPRFSGLQFPNYSSELNVNALELDDSALYLCASSPGQGTSNTEAFFGQGTRLTVV.

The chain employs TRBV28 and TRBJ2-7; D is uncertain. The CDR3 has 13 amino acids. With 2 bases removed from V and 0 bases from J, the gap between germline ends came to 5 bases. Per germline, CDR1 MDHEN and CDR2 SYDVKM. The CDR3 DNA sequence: TGTGCCAGCAGTTTAGTATTCTCCTACGAGCAGTACTTC. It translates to CASSLVFSYEQYF. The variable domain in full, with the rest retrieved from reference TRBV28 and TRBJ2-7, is DVKVTQSSRYLVKRTGEKVFLECVQDMDHENMFWYRQDPGLGLRLIYFSYDVKMKEKGDIPEGYSVSREKKERFSLILESASTNQTSMYLCASSLVFSYEQYFGPGTRLTVT.

The CDR3: CASSLTSGGAIMNTEAFF. CDR3 DNA sequence: TGTGCCAGCAGCTTAACATCAGGGGGCGCGATCATGAACACTGAAGCTTTCTTT. The chain employs TRBV7-8 and TRBJ1-1; 8 positions match TRBD1. The V and J ends lost 2 bases and 0 bases, in that order; junction bases with no gene match: 11. The CDR3 length is 18 residues. Germline V CDR1 and CDR2: SGHVS, FQNEAQ.

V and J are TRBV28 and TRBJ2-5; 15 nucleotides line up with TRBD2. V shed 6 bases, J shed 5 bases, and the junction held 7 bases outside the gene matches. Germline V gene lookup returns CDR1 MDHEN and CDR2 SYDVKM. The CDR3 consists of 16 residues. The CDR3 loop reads CASRILGLAGGETQYF. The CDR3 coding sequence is TGTGCCAGCAGAATTTTGGGACTAGCGGGAGGTGAGACCCAGTACTTC.

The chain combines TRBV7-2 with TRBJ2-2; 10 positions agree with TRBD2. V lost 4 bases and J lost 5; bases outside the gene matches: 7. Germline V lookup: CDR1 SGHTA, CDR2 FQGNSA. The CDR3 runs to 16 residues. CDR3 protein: CASSSSSGRRTGELFF. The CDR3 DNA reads TGTGCCAGCAGCTCCTCTAGCGGGAGAAGGACCGGGGAGCTGTTTTTT.

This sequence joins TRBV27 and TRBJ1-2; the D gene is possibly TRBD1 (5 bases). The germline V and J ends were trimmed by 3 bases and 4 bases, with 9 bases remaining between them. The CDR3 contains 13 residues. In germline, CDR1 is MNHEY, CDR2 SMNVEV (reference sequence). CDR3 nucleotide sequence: TGTGCCAGCAGTTTCACGGGGGGCTATGGCTACACCTTC. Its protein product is CASSFTGGYGYTF.

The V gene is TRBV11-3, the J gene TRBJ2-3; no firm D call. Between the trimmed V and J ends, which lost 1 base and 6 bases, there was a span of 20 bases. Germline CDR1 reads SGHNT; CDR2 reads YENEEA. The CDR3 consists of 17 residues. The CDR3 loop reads CASSLAAATGRQDTQYF. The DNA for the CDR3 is TGTGCCAGCAGCTTAGCGGCCGCGACTGGTCGTCAGGATACGCAGTATTTT.

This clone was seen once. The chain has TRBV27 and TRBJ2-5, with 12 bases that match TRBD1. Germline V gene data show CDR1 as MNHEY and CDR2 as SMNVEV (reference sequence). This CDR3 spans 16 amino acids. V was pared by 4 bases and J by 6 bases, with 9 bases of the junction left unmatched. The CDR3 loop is CASSSRDRGLLKTQYF. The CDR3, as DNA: TGTGCCAGCAGTTCCCGGGACAGGGGGCTCCTAAAGACCCAGTACTTC.

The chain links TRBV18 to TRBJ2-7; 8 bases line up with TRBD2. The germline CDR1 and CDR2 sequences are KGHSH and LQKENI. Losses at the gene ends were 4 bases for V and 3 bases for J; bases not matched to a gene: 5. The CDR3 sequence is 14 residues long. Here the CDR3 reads CASSLGGVDYEQYF. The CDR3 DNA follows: TGTGCCAGCTCACTCGGGGGGGTCGACTACGAGCAGTACTTC.

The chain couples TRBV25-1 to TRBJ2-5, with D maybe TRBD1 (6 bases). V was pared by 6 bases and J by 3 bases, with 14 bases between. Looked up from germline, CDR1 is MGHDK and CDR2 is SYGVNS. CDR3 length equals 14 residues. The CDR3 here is CASSPGEWEETQYF. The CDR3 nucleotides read TGTGCCAGCAGCCCAGGGGAGTGGGAAGAGACCCAGTACTTC.

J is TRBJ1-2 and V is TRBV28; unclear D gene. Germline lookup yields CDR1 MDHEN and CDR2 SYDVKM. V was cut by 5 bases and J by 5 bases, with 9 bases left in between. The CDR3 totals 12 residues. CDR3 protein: CASSEGEYGYTF. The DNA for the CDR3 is TGTGCCAGCAGTGAGGGAGAGTATGGCTACACCTTC.

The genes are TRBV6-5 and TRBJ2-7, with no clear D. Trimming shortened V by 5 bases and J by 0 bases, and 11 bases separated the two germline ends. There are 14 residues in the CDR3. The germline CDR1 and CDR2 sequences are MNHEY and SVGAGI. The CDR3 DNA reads TGTGCCAGCAGTCGAATCGTGAGCTCCTACGAGCAGTACTTC. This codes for CASSRIVSSYEQYF.

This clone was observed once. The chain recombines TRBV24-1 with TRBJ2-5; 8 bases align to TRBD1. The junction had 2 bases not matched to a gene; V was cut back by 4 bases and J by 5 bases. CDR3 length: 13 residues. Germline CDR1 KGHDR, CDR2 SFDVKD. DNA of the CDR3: TGTGCCACCAGTGACTGGACAGGGGAGACCCAGTACTTC. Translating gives CATSDWTGETQYF.

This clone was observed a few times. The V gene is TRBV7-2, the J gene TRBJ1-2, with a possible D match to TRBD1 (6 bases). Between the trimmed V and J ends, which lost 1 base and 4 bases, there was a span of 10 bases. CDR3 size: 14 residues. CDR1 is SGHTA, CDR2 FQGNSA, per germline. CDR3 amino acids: CASSLVATGYGYTF. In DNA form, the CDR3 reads TGTGCCAGCAGCTTAGTCGCGACAGGCTATGGCTACACCTTC.